Described below is a single T cell receptor (beta chain) sequence and its context. The sort gate was single viable CD3+CD4+CD8-CD45RO+ cells for memory CD4+ T cells. The data are from a study of memory CD4+ T cells and cytomegalovirus serostatus. Profiling relied on immunoSEQ multiplex PCR, and the TCRdb table lists in-frame clones only, not all of them. The repertoire includes some 58,000 clones, roughly three quarters of them detected once, and 0.88% sits in the top ten. Trimming at V came to 3 bases and at J to 4 bases, leaving 6 bases not matched to a gene. Germline V gives CDR1 SGHVS, CDR2 FQNEAQ. CDR3 length equals 15 residues.

This clonotype was sampled from an adult in good health and CMV-seronegative. V and J are TRBV7-8 and TRBJ2-7; 10 nucleotides align to TRBD1. The specimen was memory CD4+ T cells from blood. The CDR3 nucleotides read TGTGCCAGCAGCTTGCTTTGGGGACAGGGGTACGAGCAGTACTTC. Translation gives CASSLLWGQGYEQYF.